This T cell receptor (beta chain) was profiled in a study of T cell responses to AZD1222 COVID-19 vaccine. Only in-frame clones appear in the TCRdb table, and some are missing; sequencing was by immunoSEQ multiplex PCR. Among around 73,000 clones listed, roughly nine tenths were seen once. CDR1 and CDR2 from the germline V gene are LNHDA and SQIVND (reference sequence). This CDR3 has 15 residues. The V end was cut by 5 bases, the J end by 5 bases, with 18 bases between. The source was peripheral blood, collected 28 days after the second AZD1222 dose. The chain is built from TRBV19 and TRBJ1-1; weak D call: TRBD1 (5 bases). The receptor was derived from an adult who received the AZD1222 COVID-19 vaccine. CDR3 nucleotide sequence: TGTGCCAGTAGTGCCGGGGCCCCCTGGGAAACTGAAGCTTTCTTT. Its translation: CASSAGAPWETEAFF. The whole variable domain, filled in from reference TRBV19 and TRBJ1-1, reads DGGITQSPKYLFRKEGQNVTLSCEQNLNHDAMYWYRQDPGQGLRLIYYSQIVNDFQKGDIAEGYSVSREKKESFPLTVTSAQKNPTAFYLCASSAGAPWETEAFFGQGTRLTVV.